This TCR beta chain was observed in a study of beta chain features in type 1 diabetes. cDNA synthesis used the whole RNA isolate, giving expressed TCRB sequences. Sequenced naive, central memory and regulatory T cell samples produced an average of about 3.57 million reads. Assay used: immunoSEQ multiplex PCR; TCRdb lists only in-frame clones, some missing. Of about 320,000 clones in the sample, approximately 14% were seen once. A word on this clone: The limits of the CDR3 on the DNA are not certain, so only TCRdb's listed CDR3 is given.

The germline gives CDR1 SGHNT, CDR2 YYREEE (reference sequence). With termini counted, the CDR3 has 15 amino acids. The rearrangement links TRBV5-4 to TRBJ2-7; whether TRBD2, the table's D call, matches the DNA was not checked. This sequence was found in a man younger than 40 in good health. The sequenced material came from central memory CD4+ T cells from blood. The CDR3: CASSFGPGTIYEQYF.